This TCR beta chain comes out of a study of shared clonotypes between healthy human individuals. Study in general: A donor's plate count was three for CD4 naive and three for CD4 memory; CD8 naive had two and CD8 memory one. Study outcomes and limitations: Depth of sequencing was expected to influence donor clonotype sharing. Rarefaction demonstrated incomplete sorted-subset sequencing despite large depth. Limited genetic and exposure-history diversity came from having few donors.

On this clone itself: Its antigen is undetermined.

TCRdb's table, derived via immunoSEQ multiplex PCR, lists solely in-frame clones and lacks some. The sample has about 680,000 clones, around 90% seen once; the top ten hold about a quarter. The germline V and J ends were trimmed by 3 bases and 2 bases, with 8 bases remaining between them. The CDR3 totals 14 residues. CDR1 SEHNR and CDR2 FQNEAQ come from the germline V gene (reference sequence). CD45RO-negative cells were positively selected for CCR7, leaving out terminally differentiated effector memory CD45RA+ cells. Sequencing was performed on naive CD8+ T cells sorted from blood. The receptor was isolated from a man under 40 in good health. The chain uses TRBV7-9 and TRBJ2-1; possible D gene TRBD1, 5 bases. The CDR3 loop is CASSLQGPYNEQFF. The DNA for the CDR3 is TGTGCCAGCAGCTTGCAGGGCCCCTACAATGAGCAGTTCTTC.